Each of the 17 T cell receptor beta chains below was sequenced from the same sample in a study of shared clonotypes between healthy human individuals. TCRdb's table, derived via immunoSEQ multiplex PCR, lists solely in-frame clones and lacks some. The sample comprises roughly 2.2 million clones, approximately 93% of which are singletons, and 0.39% rests with the top ten. The specimen sequenced was naive CD4+ T cells from PBMCs. Noted subset: CD45RA+ positively selected. The receptors originated from a man younger than 35 in good health. Some clones in this sample may be carry-over from other donors' samples.

This sequence joins TRBV27 and TRBJ2-7; D tentatively fits TRBD1 or TRBD2 (5 bases each). Germline CDR1 reads MNHEY; CDR2 reads SMNVEV (reference sequence). This CDR3 comprises 14 residues. The V and J ends lost 3 bases and 7 bases respectively, with 16 bases between them. In DNA, the CDR3 is TGTGCCAGCAGTTTCTCCGGGACGGGTAATGAGCAGTACTTC. Protein: CASSFSGTGNEQYF.

This rearrangement joins TRBV5-1 to TRBJ1-1; 7 bases match TRBD1. Germline CDR1 reads SGHRS; CDR2 reads YFSETQ. Losses at the gene ends were 4 bases for V and 4 bases for J; bases not matched to a gene: 7. The CDR3 runs to 14 residues. CDR3 sequence (DNA): TGCGCCAGCAGCAGAGGGACAGAAGGCACTGAAGCTTTCTTT. Encoded protein: CASSRGTEGTEAFF.

For this clone: Additional DNA sequences in this sample encode the identical CDR3. The chain links TRBV5-1 to TRBJ1-4; 9 nucleotides line up with TRBD1. The V gene's germline CDR1 is SGHRS and CDR2 YFSETQ. CDR3 size: 14 residues. With 2 bases clipped from V and 8 bases from J, the junction kept 4 bases outside the gene matches. The chain's CDR3 is CASSLGTGREKLFF. CDR3 sequence (DNA): TGCGCCAGCAGCTTAGGGACAGGGAGAGAAAAACTGTTTTTT.

The gene calls are TRBV4-1 and TRBJ2-5; D is unresolved. The CDR3 has 13 residues. Trimming removed 0 bases at V and 5 bases at J, with 7 bases between. Germline V gives CDR1 MGHRA, CDR2 YSYEKL. The CDR3 nucleotides read TGCGCCAGCAGCCAAGATCCCAGGGAGACCCAGTACTTC. Residues: CASSQDPRETQYF.

The rearrangement uses TRBV25-1 and TRBJ2-2; no clear D gene. The germline V and J ends were trimmed by 3 bases and 6 bases, with 5 bases remaining between them. Germline V gene sequence: CDR1 MGHDK, CDR2 SYGVNS. The CDR3 has 12 amino acids. Here the CDR3 reads CASSEFSGELFF. Written as DNA, the CDR3 is TGTGCCAGCAGTGAGTTTTCCGGGGAGCTGTTTTTT.

This clone was recorded once. The chain employs TRBV11-2 and TRBJ2-7; TRBD1 matches 8 bases. The CDR3 covers 15 residues. V was clipped by 5 bases and J by 4 bases; unmatched bases: 10. Germline CDR1 reads SGHAT; CDR2 reads FQNNGV. CDR3 nucleotides: TGTGCCAGCAGCCTCTATCGGACAGGGATGTACGAGCAGTACTTC. Translation: CASSLYRTGMYEQYF. Drawing the rest from reference TRBV11-2 and TRBJ2-7, the complete variable domain is EAGVAQSPRYKIIEKRQSVAFWCNPISGHATLYWYQQILGQGPKLLIQFQNNGVVDDSQLPKDRFSAERLKGVDSTLKIQPAKLEDSAVYLCASSLYRTGMYEQYFGPGTRLTVT.

The gene calls are TRBV11-2 and TRBJ1-3, with 7 positions matching TRBD1. The CDR3 runs 17 residues. CDR1 SGHAT and CDR2 FQNNGV come from the germline V gene. Trimming removed 4 bases from V and 2 bases from J; junction bases left unmatched: 11. The CDR3 region has the DNA TGTGCCAGCAGCTCCCTTAGGGGACAGCGAACTGGAAACACCATATATTTT. It is translated as CASSSLRGQRTGNTIYF.

With respect to this clone: The same CDR3 also results from other DNA sequences found in this sample. This sequence joins TRBV11-2 and TRBJ2-3; D unresolved. The CDR3 runs 13 residues. V lost 0 bases to trimming and J lost 5 bases, with 6 bases between them. Germline V CDR1 and CDR2: SGHAT, FQNNGV. The CDR3 loop is CASSLDRGDTQYF. The CDR3 nucleotides are TGTGCCAGCAGCTTAGATCGAGGAGATACGCAGTATTTT. Full variable domain (rest looked up from reference TRBV11-2 and TRBJ2-3): EAGVAQSPRYKIIEKRQSVAFWCNPISGHATLYWYQQILGQGPKLLIQFQNNGVVDDSQLPKDRFSAERLKGVDSTLKIQPAKLEDSAVYLCASSLDRGDTQYFGPGTRLTVL.

This chain connects TRBV5-1 to TRBJ2-2; D may be TRBD2 (7 bases). Germline V gene lookup returns CDR1 SGHRS and CDR2 YFSETQ. The CDR3 covers 15 residues. V dropped 8 bases and J dropped 0 bases, with 14 bases sitting between them. This CDR3 is CASQPGGPNTGELFF. DNA of the CDR3: TGCGCCAGTCAGCCGGGGGGCCCGAACACCGGGGAGCTGTTTTTT. The full variable domain, in which reference TRBV5-1 and TRBJ2-2 provide the parts outside the CDR3, is KAGVTQTPRYLIKTRGQQVTLSCSPISGHRSVSWYQQTPGQGLQFLFEYFSETQRNKGNFPGRFSGRQFSNSRSEMNVSTLELGDSALYLCASQPGGPNTGELFFGEGSRLTVL.

Only one count was recorded for this clone. The DNA for the CDR3 is TGTGCCTGGAGTTCCCCGGACAGAGACAACGAGCAGTACTTC. Its protein product is CAWSSPDRDNEQYF. This chain uses TRBV30 with TRBJ2-7, with a weak D call TRBD1 (6 bases). Trimming cost V 2 bases and J 5 bases, with 16 bases left between them. The CDR3 runs to 14 residues. Germline CDR1 and CDR2: GTSNPN and SVGIG (reference sequence).

This chain links TRBV28 with TRBJ1-5, with D possibly being TRBD1 (5 bases). V lost 5 bases, J lost 1 base, and 15 bases lay in between. CDR1 and CDR2 from the germline V gene are MDHEN and SYDVKM. The CDR3 runs 16 residues. CDR3 in amino acids: CASSPGGGVSNQPQHF. DNA for the CDR3: TGTGCCAGCAGTCCCGGGGGGGGAGTGAGCAATCAGCCCCAGCATTTT.

This clone has a single count. The CDR3 DNA reads as TGTGCCAGCAGCCCTAGCCCTCCTGTGGGAGCTAACACCGGGGAGCTGTTTTTT. Amino acid sequence: CASSPSPPVGANTGELFF. The V gene is TRBV7-8, the J gene TRBJ2-2; D is possibly TRBD2 (5 bases). The CDR3 covers 18 residues. Germline loops: CDR1 SGHVS, CDR2 FQNEAQ. Trimming stripped 5 bases from V and 2 bases from J, with 21 bases between.

The chain combines TRBV13 with TRBJ2-7; 11 bases match TRBD2. CDR3 length: 16 residues. With V trimmed by 4 bases and J by 6 bases, 11 bases remained unmatched. Germline-derived CDR1 and CDR2 are PRHDT and FYEKMQ (reference sequence). The CDR3 region is CASSWTGTSGQSEQYF. The CDR3, as DNA: TGTGCCAGCAGCTGGACCGGGACTAGCGGCCAGAGCGAGCAGTACTTC. Variable domain in full (rest from reference TRBV13 and TRBJ2-7): AAGVIQSPRHLIKEKRETATLKCYPIPRHDTVYWYQQGPGQDPQFLISFYEKMQSDKGSIPDRFSAQQFSDYHSELNMSSLELGDSALYFCASSWTGTSGQSEQYFGPGTRLTVT.

The rearrangement joins TRBV4-2 to TRBJ1-2, with 8 bases lining up with TRBD1. Germline V gives CDR1 LGHNA, CDR2 YNFKEQ. CDR3 length: 15 residues. The junction had 6 bases not matched to a gene; V was cut back by 4 bases and J by 2 bases. CDR3 sequence: CASSPRQGLNYGYTF. The CDR3 nucleotides read TGTGCCAGCAGCCCCCGACAGGGGCTGAACTATGGCTACACCTTC.

The V and J genes are TRBV11-3 and TRBJ2-1; TRBD1 matches at 8 bases. Trimming took 4 bases from V and 8 from J; bases not matched to a gene: 7. This CDR3 comprises 14 residues. Germline V gene sequence: CDR1 SGHNT, CDR2 YENEEA. DNA of the CDR3: TGTGCCAGCAGCTCCGGACAGGGTAGGGATGAGCAGTTCTTC. Its translation: CASSSGQGRDEQFF.

V is TRBV5-6 and J is TRBJ1-1, with D possibly being TRBD1 (5 bases). Trimming left V 4 bases short and J 11 bases short, with 21 bases between. CDR3 length: 14 residues. Germline values: CDR1 SGHDT, CDR2 YYEEEE. Here the CDR3 DNA reads TGTGCCAGCAGCCCGGGACTGGGCACGGGTGTGGCTTTCTTT. Translating it yields CASSPGLGTGVAFF.

The chain is built from TRBV28 and TRBJ2-3, with D uncertain. This CDR3 comprises 13 residues. Per the germline V gene, CDR1 is MDHEN and CDR2 is SYDVKM. V shed 6 bases and J shed 4 bases, with 11 bases lying between them. The chain's CDR3 is CASSRSPPDTQYF. The CDR3 bases are TGTGCCAGCAGCCGATCTCCCCCAGATACGCAGTATTTT.